This T cell receptor (beta chain) was observed in a study of identical twins. Study-level findings and limits: Within cord blood, abundant beta clonotypes carried fewer insertions, but memory repertoires showed no such trend. Out-of-frame beta chain sequences displayed weaker excess sharing between twins. Within twin pairs, the out-of-frame alpha sequences they shared showed excess low generation probability.

Using its own MiXCR run on the 5' RACE reads, TCRdb lists one record per CDR3 protein. The sample holds about 300,000 distinct CDR3 sequences, 9% to 15% seen once. V lost 7 bases and J 8 bases, leaving 18 bases between the germline ends. The CDR3 loop spans 14 amino acids. Healthy Caucasians were all of the donors. This clonotype was counted at least ten times. What it recognizes is unknown. This same sample was also taken into another study, of yellow fever vaccine responses in identical twins.

The sequence came from a woman aged 18-29 years in good health. This chain joins TRBV12-3 or TRBV12-4 and TRBJ2-1; D gene ambiguous. Material: CD8+ T cells sorted from blood. This CDR3 is CASKPPSSWYEQFF. CDR3 DNA: TGTGCCAGCAAGCCCCCAAGCAGTTGGTATGAGCAGTTCTTC.